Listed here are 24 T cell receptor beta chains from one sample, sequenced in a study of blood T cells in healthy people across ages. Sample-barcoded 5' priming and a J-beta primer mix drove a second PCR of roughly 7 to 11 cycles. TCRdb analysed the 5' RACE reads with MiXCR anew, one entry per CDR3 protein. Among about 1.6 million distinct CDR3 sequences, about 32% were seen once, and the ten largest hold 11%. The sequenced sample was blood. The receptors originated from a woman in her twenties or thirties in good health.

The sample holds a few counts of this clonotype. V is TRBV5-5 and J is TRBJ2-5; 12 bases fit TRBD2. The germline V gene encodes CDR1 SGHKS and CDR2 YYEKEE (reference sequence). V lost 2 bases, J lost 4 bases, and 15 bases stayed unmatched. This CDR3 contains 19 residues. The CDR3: CASSLWMKTSGRVRETQYF. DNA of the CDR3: TGTGCCAGCAGCTTATGGATGAAGACTAGCGGGAGAGTCCGAGAGACCCAGTACTTC. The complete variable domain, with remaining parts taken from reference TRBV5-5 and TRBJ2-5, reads DAGVTQSPTHLIKTRGQQVTLRCSPISGHKSVSWYQQVLGQGPQFIFQYYEKEERGRGNFPDRFSARQFPNYSSELNVNALLLGDSALYLCASSLWMKTSGRVRETQYFGPGTRLLVL.

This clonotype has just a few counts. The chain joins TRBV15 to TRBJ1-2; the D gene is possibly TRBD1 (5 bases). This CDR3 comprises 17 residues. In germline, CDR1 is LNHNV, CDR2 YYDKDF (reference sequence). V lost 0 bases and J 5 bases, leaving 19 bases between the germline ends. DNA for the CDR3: TGTGCCACCAGCAGAGATGGGCGGGGGGGGAATCGGTATGGCTACACCTTC. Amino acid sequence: CATSRDGRGGNRYGYTF. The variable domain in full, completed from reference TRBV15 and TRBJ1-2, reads DAMVIQNPRYQVTQFGKPVTLSCSQTLNHNVMYWYQQKSSQAPKLLFHYYDKDFNNEADTPDNFQSRRPNTSFCFLDIRSPGLGDTAMYLCATSRDGRGGNRYGYTFGSGTRLTVV.

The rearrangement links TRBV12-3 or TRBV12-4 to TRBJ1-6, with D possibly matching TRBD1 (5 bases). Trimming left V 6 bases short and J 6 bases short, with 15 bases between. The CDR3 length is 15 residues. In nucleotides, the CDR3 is TGTGCCAGCAGCTGGGGGTGGGGGACTAATTCACCCCTCCACTTT. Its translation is CASSWGWGTNSPLHF.

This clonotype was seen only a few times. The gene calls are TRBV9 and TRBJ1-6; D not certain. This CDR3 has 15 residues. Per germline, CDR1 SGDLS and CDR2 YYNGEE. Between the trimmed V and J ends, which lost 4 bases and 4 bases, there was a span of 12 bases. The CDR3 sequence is CASSRGGLYNSPLHF. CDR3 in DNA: TGTGCCAGCAGCCGTGGAGGACTTTATAATTCACCCCTCCACTTT.

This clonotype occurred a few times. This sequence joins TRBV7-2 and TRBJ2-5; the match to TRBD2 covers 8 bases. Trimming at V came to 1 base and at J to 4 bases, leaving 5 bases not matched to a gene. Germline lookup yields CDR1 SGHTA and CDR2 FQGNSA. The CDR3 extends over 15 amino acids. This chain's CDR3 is CASSLDRGGLETQYF. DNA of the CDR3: TGTGCCAGCAGCTTAGACCGGGGGGGCCTAGAGACCCAGTACTTC.

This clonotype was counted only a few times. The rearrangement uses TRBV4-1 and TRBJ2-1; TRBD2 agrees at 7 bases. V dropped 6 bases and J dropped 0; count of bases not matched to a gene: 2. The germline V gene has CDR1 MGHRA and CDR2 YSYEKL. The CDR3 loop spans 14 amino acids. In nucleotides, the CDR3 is TGCGCCAGCAGAGCGGGGATCTCCTACAATGAGCAGTTCTTC. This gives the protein CASRAGISYNEQFF.

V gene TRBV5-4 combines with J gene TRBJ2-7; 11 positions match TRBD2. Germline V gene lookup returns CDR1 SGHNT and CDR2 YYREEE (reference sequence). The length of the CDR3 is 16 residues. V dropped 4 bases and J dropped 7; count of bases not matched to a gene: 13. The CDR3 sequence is CASSGIAGGPRNEQYF. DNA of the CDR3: TGTGCCAGCAGCGGCATAGCGGGGGGGCCGAGGAATGAGCAGTACTTC.

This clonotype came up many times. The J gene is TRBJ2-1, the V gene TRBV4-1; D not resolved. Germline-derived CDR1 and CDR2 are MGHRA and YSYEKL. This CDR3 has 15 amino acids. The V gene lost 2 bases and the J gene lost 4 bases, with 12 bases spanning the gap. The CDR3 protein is CASSQSREAYNEQFF. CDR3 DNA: TGCGCCAGCAGCCAATCCCGCGAGGCTTACAATGAGCAGTTCTTC.

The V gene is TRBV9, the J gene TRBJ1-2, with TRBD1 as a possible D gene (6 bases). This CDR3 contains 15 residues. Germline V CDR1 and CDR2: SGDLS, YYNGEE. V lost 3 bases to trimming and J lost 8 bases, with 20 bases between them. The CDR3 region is CASSAYHRAHLGYTF. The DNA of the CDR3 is TGTGCCAGCAGCGCATATCACAGGGCCCATCTCGGCTACACCTTC.

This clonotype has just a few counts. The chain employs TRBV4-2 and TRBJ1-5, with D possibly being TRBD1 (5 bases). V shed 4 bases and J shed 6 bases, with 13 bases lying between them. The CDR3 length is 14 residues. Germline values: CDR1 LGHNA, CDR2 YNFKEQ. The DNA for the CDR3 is TGTGCCAGCAGCCCTCAGGGTGAGGGTCAGCCCCAGCATTTT. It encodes CASSPQGEGQPQHF.

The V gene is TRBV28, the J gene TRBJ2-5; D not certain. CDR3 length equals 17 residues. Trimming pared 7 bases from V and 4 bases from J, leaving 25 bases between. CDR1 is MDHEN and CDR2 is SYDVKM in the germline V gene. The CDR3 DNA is TGTGCCAGCAACGTACTGGGAAAGACTCCTCTGGGAGAGACCCAGTACTTC. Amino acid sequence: CASNVLGKTPLGETQYF.

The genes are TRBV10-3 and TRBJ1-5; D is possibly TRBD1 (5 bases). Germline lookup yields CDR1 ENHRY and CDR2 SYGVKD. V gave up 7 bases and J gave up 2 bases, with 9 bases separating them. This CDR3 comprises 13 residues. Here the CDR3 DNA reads TGTGCCATCAAGGCGGGGGGCAATCAGCCCCAGCATTTT. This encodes CAIKAGGNQPQHF.

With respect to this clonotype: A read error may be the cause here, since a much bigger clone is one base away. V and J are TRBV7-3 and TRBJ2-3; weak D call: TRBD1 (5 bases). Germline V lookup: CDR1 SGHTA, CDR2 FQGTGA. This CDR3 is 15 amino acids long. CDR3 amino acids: CASSLNGRATDAQYF. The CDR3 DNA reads TGTGCCAGCAGCTTAAACGGCAGGGCCACAGATGCGCAGTATTTT.

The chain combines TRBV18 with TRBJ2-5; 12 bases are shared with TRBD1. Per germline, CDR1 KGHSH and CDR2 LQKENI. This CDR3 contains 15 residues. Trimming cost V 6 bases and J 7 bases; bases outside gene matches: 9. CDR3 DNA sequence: TGTGCCAGCTCGCCGGGACAGGGGGCTGGTGGGACCCAGTACTTC. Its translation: CASSPGQGAGGTQYF.

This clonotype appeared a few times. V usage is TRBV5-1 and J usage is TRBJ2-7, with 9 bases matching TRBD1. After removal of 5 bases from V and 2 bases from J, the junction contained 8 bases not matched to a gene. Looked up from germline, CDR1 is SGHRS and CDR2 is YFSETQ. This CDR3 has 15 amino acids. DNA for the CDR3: TGCGCCAGCAGAAATGGGACAGGGCCTACCTACGAGCAGTACTTC. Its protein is CASRNGTGPTYEQYF.

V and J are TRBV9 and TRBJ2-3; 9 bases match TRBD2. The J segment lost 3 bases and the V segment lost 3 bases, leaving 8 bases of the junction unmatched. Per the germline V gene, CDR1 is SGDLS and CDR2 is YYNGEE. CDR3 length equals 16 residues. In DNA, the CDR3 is TGTGCCAGCAGCGGCCTAGGAGCGGGGGGTACAGATACGCAGTATTTT. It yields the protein CASSGLGAGGTDTQYF.

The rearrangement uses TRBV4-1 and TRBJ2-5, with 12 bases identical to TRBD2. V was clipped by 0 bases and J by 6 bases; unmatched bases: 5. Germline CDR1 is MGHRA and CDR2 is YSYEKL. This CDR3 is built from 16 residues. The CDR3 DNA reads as TGCGCCAGCAGCCAAGATGGGACTAGCGGGTGGAAGACCCAGTACTTC. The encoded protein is CASSQDGTSGWKTQYF.

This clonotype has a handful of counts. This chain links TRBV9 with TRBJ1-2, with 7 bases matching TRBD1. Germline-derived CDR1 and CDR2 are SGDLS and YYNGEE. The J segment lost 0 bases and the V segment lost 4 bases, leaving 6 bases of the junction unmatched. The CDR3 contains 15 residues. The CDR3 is CASSQGQRPNYGYTF. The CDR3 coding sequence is TGTGCCAGCAGCCAGGGACAGCGGCCTAACTATGGCTACACCTTC.

The CDR3: CASSFRHDRPPYEQYF. CDR3 nucleotides: TGTGCCAGCAGTTTTCGCCATGACAGGCCCCCCTACGAGCAGTACTTC. This chain connects TRBV27 to TRBJ2-7, with TRBD1 as a possible D gene (6 bases). CDR1 is MNHEY and CDR2 is SMNVEV in the germline V gene (reference sequence). Trimming stripped 3 bases from V and 2 bases from J, with 17 bases between. This CDR3 comprises 16 residues.

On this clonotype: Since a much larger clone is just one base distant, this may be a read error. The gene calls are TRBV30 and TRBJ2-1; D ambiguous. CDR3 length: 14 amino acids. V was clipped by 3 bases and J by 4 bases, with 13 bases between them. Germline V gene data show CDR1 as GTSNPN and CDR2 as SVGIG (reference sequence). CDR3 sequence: CAWRVRASYNEQFF. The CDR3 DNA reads TGTGCCTGGAGGGTCAGAGCGTCTTACAATGAGCAGTTCTTC.

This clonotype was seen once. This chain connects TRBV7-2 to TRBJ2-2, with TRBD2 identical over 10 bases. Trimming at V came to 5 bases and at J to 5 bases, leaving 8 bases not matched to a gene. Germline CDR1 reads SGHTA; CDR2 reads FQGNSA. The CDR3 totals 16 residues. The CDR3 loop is CASSPKRGGPTGELFF. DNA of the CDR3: TGTGCCAGCAGCCCCAAGCGGGGGGGGCCAACCGGGGAGCTGTTTTTT.

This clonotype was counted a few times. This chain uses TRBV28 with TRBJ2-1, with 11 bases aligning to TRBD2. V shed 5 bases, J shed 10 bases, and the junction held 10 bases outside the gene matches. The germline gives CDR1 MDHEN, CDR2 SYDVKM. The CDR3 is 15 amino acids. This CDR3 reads CASSQLAGVFGEQFF. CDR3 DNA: TGTGCCAGCAGTCAACTAGCGGGAGTCTTTGGCGAGCAGTTCTTC.

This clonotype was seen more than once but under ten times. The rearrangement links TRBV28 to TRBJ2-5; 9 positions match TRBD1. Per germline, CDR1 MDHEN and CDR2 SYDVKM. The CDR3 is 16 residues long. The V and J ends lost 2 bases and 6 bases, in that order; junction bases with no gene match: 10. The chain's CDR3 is CASSLVGTGPGKTQYF. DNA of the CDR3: TGTGCCAGCAGTTTAGTCGGGACAGGGCCCGGGAAGACCCAGTACTTC.

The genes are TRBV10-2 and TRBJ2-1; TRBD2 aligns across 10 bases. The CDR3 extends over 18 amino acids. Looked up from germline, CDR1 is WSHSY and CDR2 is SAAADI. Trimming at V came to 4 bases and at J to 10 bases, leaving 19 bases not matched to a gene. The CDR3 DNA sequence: TGCGCCAGCAGTGGAGTAGTGGCTAGCGGGAGCCCTCGACTAGAGCAGTTCTTC. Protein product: CASSGVVASGSPRLEQFF.